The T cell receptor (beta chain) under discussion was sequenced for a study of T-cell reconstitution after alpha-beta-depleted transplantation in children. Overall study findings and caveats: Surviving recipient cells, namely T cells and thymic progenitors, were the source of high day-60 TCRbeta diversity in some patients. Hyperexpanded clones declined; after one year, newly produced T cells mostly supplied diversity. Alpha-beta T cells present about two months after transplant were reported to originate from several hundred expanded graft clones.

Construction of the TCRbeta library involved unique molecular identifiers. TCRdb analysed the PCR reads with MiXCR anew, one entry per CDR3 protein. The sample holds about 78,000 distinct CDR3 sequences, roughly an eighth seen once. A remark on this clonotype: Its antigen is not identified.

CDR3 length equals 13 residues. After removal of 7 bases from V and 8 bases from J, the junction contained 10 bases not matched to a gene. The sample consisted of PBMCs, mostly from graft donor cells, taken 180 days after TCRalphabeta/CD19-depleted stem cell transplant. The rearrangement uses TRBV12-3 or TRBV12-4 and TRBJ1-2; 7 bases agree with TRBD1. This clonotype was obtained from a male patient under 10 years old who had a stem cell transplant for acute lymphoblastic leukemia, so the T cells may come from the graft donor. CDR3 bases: TGTGCCAGCACCCCGGACAGGTTAAAGGGCTACACCTTC. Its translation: CASTPDRLKGYTF.